This is a list of T cell receptor beta chains from one sample in a study of blood T cell repertoires in COVID-19. TCRdb's copy holds only in-frame clones and misses some; the assay was immunoSEQ multiplex PCR. The sample lists a few hundred thousand clones; 75% to 95% were seen once. The sample consisted of peripheral blood. The receptors stem from a person aged 18-29 years with COVID-19, enrolled during active disease. CDR3s include the opening cysteine and the closing phenylalanine or tryptophan. Fields, in order: V gene, D gene, J gene, CDR3 protein. A D gene is named only where the DNA matches it firmly.

V gene: TRBV12-3/TRBV12-4
D gene: NA
J gene: TRBJ1-6
CDR3 protein: CASSGAGNSPLHF

V gene: TRBV5-1
D gene: TRBD1
J gene: TRBJ1-1
CDR3 protein: CASSLGTGSQNTEAFF

V gene: TRBV7-9
D gene: TRBD1
J gene: TRBJ2-5
CDR3 protein: CASSLGTGKTQYF

V gene: TRBV5-6
D gene: TRBD2
J gene: TRBJ2-2
CDR3 protein: CASSLGVAGRTGELFF

V gene: TRBV7-2
D gene: NA
J gene: TRBJ1-1
CDR3 protein: CASSPHGGVGAEAFF

V gene: TRBV5-1
D gene: NA
J gene: TRBJ1-6
CDR3 protein: CASSLQGMGNSPLHF

V gene: TRBV5-5
D gene: TRBD2
J gene: TRBJ2-7
CDR3 protein: CASSFGAGGYEQYF

V gene: TRBV7-9
D gene: TRBD2
J gene: TRBJ2-7
CDR3 protein: CASSHRLAGGTLAYEQYF

V gene: TRBV7-9
D gene: TRBD2
J gene: TRBJ2-4
CDR3 protein: CASSVPHRELGGENIQYF

V gene: TRBV11-3
D gene: TRBD2
J gene: TRBJ2-1
CDR3 protein: CASSPPWTSGRDEQFF

V gene: TRBV18
D gene: TRBD1
J gene: TRBJ1-2
CDR3 protein: CASSPDRAGGYTF

V gene: TRBV6-1
D gene: NA
J gene: TRBJ1-2
CDR3 protein: CASSEGQVFYGYTF

V gene: TRBV13
D gene: TRBD2
J gene: TRBJ2-2
CDR3 protein: CASSSGLAGTGELFF

V gene: TRBV9
D gene: TRBD2
J gene: TRBJ2-1
CDR3 protein: CASSATGTSINEQFF

V gene: TRBV5-6
D gene: NA
J gene: TRBJ2-7
CDR3 protein: CASSLVQGLAEQYF

V gene: TRBV5-5
D gene: NA
J gene: TRBJ1-4
CDR3 protein: CASSWKTSRANEKLFF

V gene: TRBV25-1
D gene: NA
J gene: TRBJ1-1
CDR3 protein: CASSGGEGTEAFF

V gene: TRBV13
D gene: NA
J gene: TRBJ2-2
CDR3 protein: CASSLRATGELFF

V gene: TRBV9
D gene: NA
J gene: TRBJ2-7
CDR3 protein: CASSVGENEQYF

V gene: TRBV7-9
D gene: NA
J gene: TRBJ2-2
CDR3 protein: CASSLPRTTLWDTGELFF

V gene: TRBV18
D gene: TRBD2
J gene: TRBJ2-7
CDR3 protein: CASSPKLAGGPNEQYF

V gene: TRBV9
D gene: TRBD1
J gene: TRBJ2-4
CDR3 protein: CASSGDRAPGNIQYF

V gene: TRBV5-6
D gene: NA
J gene: TRBJ1-2
CDR3 protein: CASSADNNYGYTF

V gene: TRBV29-1
D gene: NA
J gene: TRBJ2-4
CDR3 protein: CSVEAGRDIQYF

V gene: TRBV7-9
D gene: TRBD1
J gene: TRBJ1-2
CDR3 protein: CASSDRVGYGYTF

V gene: TRBV28
D gene: NA
J gene: TRBJ1-2
CDR3 protein: CASSLGPSYGYTF

V gene: TRBV5-1
D gene: TRBD2
J gene: TRBJ2-7
CDR3 protein: CASSVPLAGDEQYF

V gene: TRBV28
D gene: NA
J gene: TRBJ1-5
CDR3 protein: CASSLRGKGNQPQHF

V gene: TRBV6-6
D gene: NA
J gene: TRBJ1-2
CDR3 protein: CASSYRGDGYGYTF

V gene: TRBV2
D gene: NA
J gene: TRBJ1-5
CDR3 protein: CASSGLEARNQPQHF

V gene: TRBV28
D gene: TRBD1
J gene: TRBJ1-1
CDR3 protein: CASRQGGATEAFF

V gene: TRBV5-4
D gene: TRBD2
J gene: TRBJ2-2
CDR3 protein: CASSTTYGLAGLGLVGELFF

V gene: TRBV7-9
D gene: NA
J gene: TRBJ2-2
CDR3 protein: CASSTGNIVTGELFF

V gene: TRBV2
D gene: NA
J gene: TRBJ2-3
CDR3 protein: CASSGDSDTQYF

V gene: TRBV7-9
D gene: TRBD1
J gene: TRBJ2-1
CDR3 protein: CASSSPPGQRQFF

V gene: TRBV20-1
D gene: TRBD1
J gene: TRBJ2-5
CDR3 protein: CSASGDRQETQYF

V gene: TRBV29-1
D gene: NA
J gene: TRBJ1-2
CDR3 protein: CSVVAGLYGYTF

V gene: TRBV25-1
D gene: TRBD1
J gene: TRBJ1-2
CDR3 protein: CASSEPDRVGGYTF

V gene: TRBV5-8
D gene: NA
J gene: TRBJ1-2
CDR3 protein: CASSLEVTGDF

V gene: TRBV5-1
D gene: NA
J gene: TRBJ2-2
CDR3 protein: CASSLYSGELFF

V gene: TRBV9
D gene: NA
J gene: TRBJ1-1
CDR3 protein: CASSVVSLGTEAFF

V gene: TRBV14
D gene: NA
J gene: TRBJ2-7
CDR3 protein: CASRQSPYYEQYF

V gene: TRBV28
D gene: NA
J gene: TRBJ2-7
CDR3 protein: CASSSLDKAYEQYF

V gene: TRBV10-3
D gene: TRBD2
J gene: TRBJ2-2
CDR3 protein: CAISGLAAANTGELFF

V gene: TRBV28
D gene: NA
J gene: TRBJ2-2
CDR3 protein: CASSSGEAWAPNTGELFF

V gene: TRBV6-4
D gene: NA
J gene: TRBJ2-1
CDR3 protein: CASSAPLGFF

V gene: TRBV18
D gene: NA
J gene: TRBJ2-5
CDR3 protein: CASSRQGQRTQYF

V gene: TRBV19
D gene: NA
J gene: TRBJ2-7
CDR3 protein: CASSMGTYEQYF

V gene: TRBV7-2
D gene: NA
J gene: TRBJ1-6
CDR3 protein: CASSLNGPAYSPLHF

V gene: TRBV18
D gene: TRBD2
J gene: TRBJ2-1
CDR3 protein: CASSPGLAGGYEQFF